This T cell receptor beta chain was identified during a study of graft-versus-host responses after intestinal transplantation. Across the whole study: Recipients had transplants, and these were multivisceral, liver-intestinal, or isolated intestinal. Anti-thymocyte globulin induction, then tacrolimus and steroids for about three years, went to all recipients. Study-level results: GvH clones were found in recipient marrow; some appeared first in ileum or blood.

With respect to this clone: The antigen is undetermined.

Here immunoSEQ multiplex PCR was the method, and the copy in TCRdb shows in-frame clones only, minus some. The repertoire has about 94,000 clones, roughly nine tenths of them found once; the top ten carry 0.4% to 0.5%. This CDR3 comprises 14 residues. The ends were cut back, 5 bases at V and 1 base at J, with 13 bases in the middle. CDR1 and CDR2 from the germline V gene are SGHKS and YYEKEE (reference sequence). The clonotype was recovered from a human donor who received an intestinal transplant. The rearrangement links TRBV5-5 to TRBJ2-7; tentative D call: TRBD2 (5 bases). Sample: unstimulated CD8+ T cells sorted from spleen or lymph node cells, taken before intestinal transplant. CDR3 loop: CASREDPGSYEQYF. The DNA for the CDR3 is TGTGCCAGCAGGGAGGACCCTGGGTCCTACGAGCAGTACTTC.